This TCR beta chain was found in a study of T cells after yellow fever vaccination. Findings and caveats of the study: Subsequent booster samples again held most clones from primary vaccination (around 96% CD4, 85% to 90% CD8).

The CDR3 length is 14 residues. CDR1 and CDR2 from the germline V gene are SGHNT and YYREEE (reference sequence). V was clipped by 0 bases and J by 8 bases; unmatched bases: 7. TCRdb independently ran MiXCR on the 5' RACE reads; one entry per CDR3 protein. The sample contains 200,000 to 250,000 distinct CDR3 sequences, about 7% of which appear only once. A note on this clonotype: Its specificity is not known.

The chain has TRBV5-4 and TRBJ2-5, with 7 bases identical to TRBD1. This material consisted of CD4+ T cells sorted from PBMCs, taken 15 days after the yellow fever booster vaccination. The receptor's source is a young man who received the YFV17D yellow fever vaccine. The CDR3, as DNA: TGTGCCAGCAGCTTGGGGGACAGCAAGAGAACCCAGTACTTC. It codes for CASSLGDSKRTQYF. Full variable domain (remainder filled in from reference TRBV5-4 and TRBJ2-5): ETGVTQSPTHLIKTRGQQVTLRCSSQSGHNTVSWYQQALGQGPQFIFQYYREEENGRGNFPPRFSGLQFPNYSSELNVNALELDDSALYLCASSLGDSKRTQYFGPGTRLLVL.